The source of this T cell receptor beta chain is a study of beta chain features in type 1 diabetes. The investigators reverse transcribed all of the isolated RNA, so they sequenced expressed TCRB transcripts. Sequenced by immunoSEQ multiplex PCR; TCRdb stores in-frame clones only, minus some. The sample has 300,000 or so clones; less than 9.5% are singletons. This clone was observed at least ten times. Specimen: central memory CD4+ T cells from blood. The receptor was isolated from a woman aged 18-29 years in good health.

The CDR3, as DNA: TGTGCCAGCACTGGAGGGGGGCTAAAGCAAGAGACCCAGTACTTC. It codes for CASTGGGLKQETQYF. V usage is TRBV28 and J usage is TRBJ2-5; D could derive from TRBD1 or TRBD2 (6 bases each). The CDR3 runs to 15 residues. In germline, CDR1 is MDHEN, CDR2 SYDVKM. V was trimmed by 7 bases and J by 2 bases, leaving 17 bases between them. Based on the CDR3 plus reference TRBV28 and TRBJ2-5, the full variable domain is DVKVTQSSRYLVKRTGEKVFLECVQDMDHENMFWYRQDPGLGLRLIYFSYDVKMKEKGDIPEGYSVSREKKERFSLILESASTNQTSMYLCASTGGGLKQETQYFGPGTRLLVL.